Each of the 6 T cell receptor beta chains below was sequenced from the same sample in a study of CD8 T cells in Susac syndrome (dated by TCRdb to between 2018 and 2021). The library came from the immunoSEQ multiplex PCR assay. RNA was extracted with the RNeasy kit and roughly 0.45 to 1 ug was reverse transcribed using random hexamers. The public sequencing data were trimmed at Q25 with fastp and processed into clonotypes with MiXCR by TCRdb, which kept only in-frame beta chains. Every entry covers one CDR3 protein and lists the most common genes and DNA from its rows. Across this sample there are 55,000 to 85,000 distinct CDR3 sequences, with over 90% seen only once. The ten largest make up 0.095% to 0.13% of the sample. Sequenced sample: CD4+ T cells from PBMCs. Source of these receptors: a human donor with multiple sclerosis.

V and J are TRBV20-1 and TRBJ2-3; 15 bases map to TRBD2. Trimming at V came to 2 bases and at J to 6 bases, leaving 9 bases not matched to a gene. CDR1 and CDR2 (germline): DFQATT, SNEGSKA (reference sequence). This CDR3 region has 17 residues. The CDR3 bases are TGCAGTGCTAGACCTCGGACTAGCGGGGGGGTCTTTGATACGCAGTATTTT. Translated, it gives CSARPRTSGGVFDTQYF.

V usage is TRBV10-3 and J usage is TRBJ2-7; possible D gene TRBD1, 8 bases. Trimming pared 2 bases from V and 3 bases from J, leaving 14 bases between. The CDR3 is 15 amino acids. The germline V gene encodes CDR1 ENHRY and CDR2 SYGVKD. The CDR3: CAISEGQGGGYEQYF. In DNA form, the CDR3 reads TGTGCCATCAGTGAGGGACAGGGAGGGGGCTACGAGCAGTACTTC.

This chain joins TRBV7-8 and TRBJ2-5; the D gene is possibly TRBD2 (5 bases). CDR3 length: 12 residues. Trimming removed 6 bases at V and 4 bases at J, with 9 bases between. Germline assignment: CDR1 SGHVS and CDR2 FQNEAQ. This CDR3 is CASRIEGETQYF. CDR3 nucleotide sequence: TGTGCCAGCAGGATCGAGGGAGAGACCCAGTACTTC.

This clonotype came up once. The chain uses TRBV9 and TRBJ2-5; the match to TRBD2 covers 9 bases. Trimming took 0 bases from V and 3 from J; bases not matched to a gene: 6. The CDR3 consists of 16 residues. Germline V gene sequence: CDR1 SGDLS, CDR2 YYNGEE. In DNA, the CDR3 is TGTGCCAGCAGCGTAGGTTCGGCGGGGGGGAAAGAGACCCAGTACTTC. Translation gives CASSVGSAGGKETQYF.

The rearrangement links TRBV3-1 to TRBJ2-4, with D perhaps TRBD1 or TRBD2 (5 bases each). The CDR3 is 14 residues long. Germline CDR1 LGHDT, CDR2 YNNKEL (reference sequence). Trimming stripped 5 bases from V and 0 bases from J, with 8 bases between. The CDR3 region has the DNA TGTGCCAGCAGCTCCGGGACAGCCAAAAACATTCAGTACTTC. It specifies CASSSGTAKNIQYF.

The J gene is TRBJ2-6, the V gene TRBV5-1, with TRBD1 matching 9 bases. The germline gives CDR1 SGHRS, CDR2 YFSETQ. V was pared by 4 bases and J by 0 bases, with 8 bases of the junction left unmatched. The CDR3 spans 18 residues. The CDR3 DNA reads TGCGCCAGCAGCGGCGGGACAGGGTCTATCTCTGGGGCCAACGTCCTGACTTTC. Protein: CASSGGTGSISGANVLTF.